A single sample gave rise to the 17 T cell receptor beta chains below, sequenced in a study of blood T cells in healthy people across ages. For the second PCR, which ran for roughly 6 to 11 cycles, a sample-barcoded 5' primer and a J-beta primer mix were used. TCRdb redid the calling of the 5' RACE reads with MiXCR, one entry per CDR3 protein. The repertoire holds about 900,000 distinct CDR3 sequences, with 48% as singletons. Sequencing was carried out using blood. The origin of the receptors is a man aged 25 to 45 in good health.

This clonotype has more than one count but fewer than ten. V usage is TRBV27 and J usage is TRBJ2-7, with D hard to call. CDR1 MNHEY and CDR2 SMNVEV come from the germline V gene (reference sequence). V was trimmed by 5 bases and J by 2 bases, leaving 10 bases between them. The CDR3 has 13 residues. CDR3: CASSPRMTYEQYF. The CDR3 DNA reads TGTGCCAGCAGTCCCCGGATGACCTACGAGCAGTACTTC.

The V and J genes are TRBV11-3 and TRBJ2-1, with 7 nucleotides matching TRBD1. Per germline, CDR1 SGHNT and CDR2 YENEEA. CDR3 length equals 15 residues. The V and J ends lost 3 bases and 5 bases, in that order; junction bases with no gene match: 7. The CDR3: CASSFRQGKNNEQFF. The CDR3 region has the DNA TGTGCCAGCAGCTTCCGACAGGGCAAAAACAATGAGCAGTTCTTC. The complete variable domain, with remaining parts taken from reference TRBV11-3 and TRBJ2-1, reads EAGVVQSPRYKIIEKKQPVAFWCNPISGHNTLYWYLQNLGQGPELLIRYENEEAVDDSQLPKDRFSAERLKGVDSTLKIQPAELGDSAVYLCASSFRQGKNNEQFFGPGTRLTVL.

This clonotype was counted a few times. The V call is TRBV3-1, the J call TRBJ1-4; TRBD1 aligns across 8 bases. The ends lost 5 bases at V and 3 bases at J; junction bases unmatched: 5. The germline V gene has CDR1 LGHDT and CDR2 YNNKEL (reference sequence). CDR3 length equals 15 residues. CDR3 amino acids: CASSTPGGSNEKLFF. For the CDR3, the DNA is TGTGCCAGCAGCACCCCAGGGGGCTCTAATGAAAAACTGTTTTTT.

This clonotype was picked up one time. The V gene is TRBV6-2 or TRBV6-3, the J gene TRBJ1-1, with unresolved D. The CDR3 length is 15 residues. Germline V gene lookup returns CDR1 MNHEY and CDR2 SVGEGT. V was cut by 2 bases and J by 1 base, with 11 bases left in between. DNA of the CDR3: TGTGCCAGCAGTTACACCCCGGACGGGAACACTGAAGCTTTCTTT. Amino acid sequence: CASSYTPDGNTEAFF.

V usage is TRBV5-1 and J usage is TRBJ2-3; 12 bases agree with TRBD2. J was trimmed by 4 bases and V by 4 bases; bases with no gene match: 7. The CDR3 contains 16 residues. Germline V gene lookup returns CDR1 SGHRS and CDR2 YFSETQ. CDR3: CASSEGLAGRSDTQYF. The DNA for the CDR3 is TGCGCCAGCAGCGAAGGACTAGCGGGGCGTTCAGATACGCAGTATTTT. The whole variable domain, filled in from reference TRBV5-1 and TRBJ2-3, reads KAGVTQTPRYLIKTRGQQVTLSCSPISGHRSVSWYQQTPGQGLQFLFEYFSETQRNKGNFPGRFSGRQFSNSRSEMNVSTLELGDSALYLCASSEGLAGRSDTQYFGPGTRLTVL.

This clonotype was counted only a few times. The chain couples TRBV2 to TRBJ2-7; D is unclear. V lost 1 base, J lost 12 bases, and 10 bases lay in between. Looked up from germline, CDR1 is SNHLY and CDR2 is FYNNEI. This CDR3 comprises 11 residues. This CDR3 reads CASSEGTARYF. CDR3 nucleotide sequence: TGTGCCAGCAGTGAAGGTACAGCGCGGTACTTC.

V and J are TRBV12-3 or TRBV12-4 and TRBJ2-3; 8 bases align to TRBD1. Losses at the gene ends were 5 bases for V and 6 bases for J; bases not matched to a gene: 10. CDR3 length equals 15 residues. The CDR3 sequence: CASSKQGQAGDTQYF. The CDR3 DNA follows: TGTGCCAGCAGTAAACAGGGACAGGCGGGGGATACGCAGTATTTT.

The chain is built from TRBV10-3 and TRBJ2-7; maybe TRBD1 (6 bases). The CDR3 covers 15 residues. Between the trimmed V and J ends, which lost 2 bases and 1 base, there was a span of 12 bases. Per the germline V gene, CDR1 is ENHRY and CDR2 is SYGVKD. The CDR3 nucleotides are TGTGCCATCAGTGAGGCAGGGACATATTCCTACGAGCAGTACTTC. Translated: CAISEAGTYSYEQYF.

The gene calls are TRBV10-3 and TRBJ2-7; TRBD1 aligns across 9 bases. With 5 bases clipped from V and 5 bases from J, the junction kept 13 bases outside the gene matches. Germline CDR1 is ENHRY and CDR2 is SYGVKD. This CDR3 has 16 amino acids. CDR3 DNA: TGTGCCATCAGTTTCCGGACAGGGGATCGACTAAACGAGCAGTACTTC. Amino acids: CAISFRTGDRLNEQYF.

CDR3 sequence reads: CASSPVRGGETQYF. In nucleotides, the CDR3 is TGTGCCAGCAGTCCCGTGAGGGGGGGAGAGACCCAGTACTTC. V is TRBV6-5 and J is TRBJ2-5; tentatively, D is TRBD2 (7 bases). Trimming removed 5 bases at V and 4 bases at J, with 14 bases between. The CDR3 is 14 residues long. Per germline, CDR1 MNHEY and CDR2 SVGAGI.

The chain links TRBV18 to TRBJ1-5, with D unresolved. There are 13 residues in the CDR3. The V gene lost 5 bases and the J gene lost 2 bases, with 7 bases spanning the gap. Germline V gene lookup returns CDR1 KGHSH and CDR2 LQKENI. In DNA, the CDR3 is TGTGCCAGCTCATACGAGGGCAATCAGCCCCAGCATTTT. Its translation: CASSYEGNQPQHF.

The V gene is TRBV7-6, the J gene TRBJ2-1; 7 positions match TRBD2. This CDR3 is built from 16 residues. Unmatched junction bases numbered 14, after V lost 5 bases and J lost 7 bases. The germline CDR1 and CDR2 sequences are SGHVS and FNYEAQ. The CDR3 sequence is CASSPNGGTIPNEQFF. The CDR3 DNA is TGTGCCAGCAGCCCGAACGGGGGGACTATCCCTAATGAGCAGTTCTTC.

The chain links TRBV7-9 to TRBJ2-1, with 7 bases fitting TRBD1. The junction had 10 bases not matched to a gene; V was cut back by 1 base and J by 4 bases. CDR1 is SEHNR and CDR2 is FQNEAQ in the germline V gene (reference sequence). There are 17 residues in the CDR3. In nucleotides, the CDR3 is TGTGCCAGCAGCTTAGAGTATGGGGCAGGGGGATACAATGAGCAGTTCTTC. The encoded protein is CASSLEYGAGGYNEQFF.

The rearrangement uses TRBV7-2 and TRBJ1-1; D remains unclear. The germline V and J ends were trimmed by 8 bases and 0 bases, with 10 bases remaining between them. Germline assignment: CDR1 SGHTA and CDR2 FQGNSA. The CDR3 is 13 amino acids. Written as DNA, the CDR3 is TGTGCCAGCGGAAGGCCCGTGAACACTGAAGCTTTCTTT. It encodes CASGRPVNTEAFF.

For this clonotype: Being one base from a much bigger clone, this may be a read error. The chain has TRBV2 and TRBJ2-7; 10 nucleotides agree with TRBD1. The V segment lost 8 bases and the J segment 12 bases; nucleotides outside the gene matches: 22. Germline values: CDR1 SNHLY, CDR2 FYNNEI. The CDR3 has 16 residues. CDR3 protein: CASGDRGRRVQETLYF. The CDR3 nucleotides read TGTGCCAGCGGGGACAGGGGACGCCGCGTCCAAGAGACCCTGTACTTC.

This CDR3 reads CSVNLAGGQETQYF. The CDR3 bases are TGCAGCGTGAATCTAGCGGGGGGTCAAGAGACCCAGTACTTC. J is TRBJ2-5 and V is TRBV29-1; 11 bases match TRBD2. Germline V gene sequence: CDR1 SQVTM, CDR2 ANQGSEA. The CDR3 runs to 14 residues. The junction had 5 bases not matched to a gene; V was cut back by 6 bases and J by 2 bases.

This clonotype was seen a single time. J is TRBJ2-7 and V is TRBV11-2; TRBD1 might be the D (6 bases). The CDR3 has 15 amino acids. Germline CDR1 and CDR2: SGHAT and FQNNGV. The V end lost 6 bases, the J end lost 4 bases, and 19 bases lay between the germline ends. The CDR3 coding sequence is TGTGCCAGCAGTTTGCCGGGCAGGGGTACGTACGAGCAGTACTTC. Protein product: CASSLPGRGTYEQYF.